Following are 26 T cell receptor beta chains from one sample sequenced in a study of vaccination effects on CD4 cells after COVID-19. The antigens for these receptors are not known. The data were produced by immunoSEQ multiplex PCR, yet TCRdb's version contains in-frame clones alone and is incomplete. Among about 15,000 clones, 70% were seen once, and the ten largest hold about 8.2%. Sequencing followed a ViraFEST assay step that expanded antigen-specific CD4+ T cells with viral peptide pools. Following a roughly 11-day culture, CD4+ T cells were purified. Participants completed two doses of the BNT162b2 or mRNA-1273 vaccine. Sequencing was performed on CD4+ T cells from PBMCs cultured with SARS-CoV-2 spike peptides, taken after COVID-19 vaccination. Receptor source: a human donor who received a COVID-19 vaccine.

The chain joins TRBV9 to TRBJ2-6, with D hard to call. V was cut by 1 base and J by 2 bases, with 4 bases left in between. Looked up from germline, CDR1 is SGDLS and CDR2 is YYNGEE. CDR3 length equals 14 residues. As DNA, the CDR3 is TGTGCCAGCAGCGTACAGGCTGGGGCCAACGTCCTGACTTTC. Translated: CASSVQAGANVLTF.

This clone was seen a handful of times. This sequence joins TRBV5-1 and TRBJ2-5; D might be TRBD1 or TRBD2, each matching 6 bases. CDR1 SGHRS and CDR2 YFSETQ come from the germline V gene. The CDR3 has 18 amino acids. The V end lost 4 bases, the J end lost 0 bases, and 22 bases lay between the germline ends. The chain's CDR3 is CASSPRGGTRTNQETQYF. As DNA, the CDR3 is TGCGCCAGCAGCCCTCGAGGGGGGACGAGAACCAACCAAGAGACCCAGTACTTC. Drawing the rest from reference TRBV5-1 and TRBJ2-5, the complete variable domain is KAGVTQTPRYLIKTRGQQVTLSCSPISGHRSVSWYQQTPGQGLQFLFEYFSETQRNKGNFPGRFSGRQFSNSRSEMNVSTLELGDSALYLCASSPRGGTRTNQETQYFGPGTRLLVL.

In nucleotides, the CDR3 is TGTGCCAGCAGCTTTCGAACAGGGGCATGGGATACGCAGTATTTT. It translates to CASSFRTGAWDTQYF. V usage is TRBV5-5 and J usage is TRBJ2-3; 7 bases are shared with TRBD1. The CDR3 spans 15 residues. Germline CDR1 SGHKS, CDR2 YYEKEE (reference sequence). The J segment lost 6 bases and the V segment lost 2 bases, leaving 9 bases of the junction unmatched.

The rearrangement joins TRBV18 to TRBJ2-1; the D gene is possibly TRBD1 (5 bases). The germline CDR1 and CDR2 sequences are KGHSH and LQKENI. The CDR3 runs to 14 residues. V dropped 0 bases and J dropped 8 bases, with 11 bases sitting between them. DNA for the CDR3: TGTGCCAGCTCACCACCGGCAGGGTGGGATGAGCAGTTCTTC. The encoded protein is CASSPPAGWDEQFF.

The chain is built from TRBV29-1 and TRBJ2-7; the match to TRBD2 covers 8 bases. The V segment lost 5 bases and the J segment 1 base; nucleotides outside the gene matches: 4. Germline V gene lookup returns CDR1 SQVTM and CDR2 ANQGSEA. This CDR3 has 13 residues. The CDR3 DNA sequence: TGCAGCGTTCACCCTAGCGGGTCCTACGAGCAGTACTTC. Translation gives CSVHPSGSYEQYF.

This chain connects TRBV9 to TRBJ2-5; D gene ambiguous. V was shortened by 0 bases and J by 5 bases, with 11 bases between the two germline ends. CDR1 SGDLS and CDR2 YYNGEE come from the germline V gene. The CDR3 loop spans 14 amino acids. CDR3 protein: CASSVGAAKETQYF. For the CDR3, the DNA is TGTGCCAGCAGCGTAGGGGCGGCAAAGGAGACCCAGTACTTC.

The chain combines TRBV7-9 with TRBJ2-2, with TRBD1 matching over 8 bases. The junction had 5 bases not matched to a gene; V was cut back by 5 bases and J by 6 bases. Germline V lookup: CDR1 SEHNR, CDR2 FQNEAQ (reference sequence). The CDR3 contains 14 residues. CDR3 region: CASSRQGKAGELFF. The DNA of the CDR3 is TGTGCCAGCAGCCGACAGGGGAAAGCCGGGGAGCTGTTTTTT.

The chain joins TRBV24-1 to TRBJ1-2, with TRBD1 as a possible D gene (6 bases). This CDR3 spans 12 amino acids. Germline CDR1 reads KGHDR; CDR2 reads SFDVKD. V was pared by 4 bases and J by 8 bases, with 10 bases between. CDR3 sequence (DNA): TGTGCCACCAGTGACCGCAGGGGCGGCTACACCTTC. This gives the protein CATSDRRGGYTF.

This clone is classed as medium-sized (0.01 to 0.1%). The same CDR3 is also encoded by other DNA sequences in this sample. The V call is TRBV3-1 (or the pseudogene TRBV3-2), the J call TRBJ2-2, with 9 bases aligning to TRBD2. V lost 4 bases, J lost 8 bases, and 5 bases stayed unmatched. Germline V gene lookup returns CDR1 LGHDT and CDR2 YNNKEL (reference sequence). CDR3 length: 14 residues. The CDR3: CASSPAGGRGELFF. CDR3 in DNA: TGTGCCAGCAGCCCAGCGGGGGGTCGGGGGGAGCTGTTTTTT.

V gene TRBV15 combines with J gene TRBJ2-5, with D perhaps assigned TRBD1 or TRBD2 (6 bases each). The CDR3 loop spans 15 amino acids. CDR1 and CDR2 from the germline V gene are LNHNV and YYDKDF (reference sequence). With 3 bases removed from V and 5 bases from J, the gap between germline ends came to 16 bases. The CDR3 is CATSSIGRGRETQYF. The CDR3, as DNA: TGTGCCACCAGCAGTATAGGCCGGGGGCGCGAGACCCAGTACTTC. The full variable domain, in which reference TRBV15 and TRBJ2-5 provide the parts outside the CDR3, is DAMVIQNPRYQVTQFGKPVTLSCSQTLNHNVMYWYQQKSSQAPKLLFHYYDKDFNNEADTPDNFQSRRPNTSFCFLDIRSPGLGDTAMYLCATSSIGRGRETQYFGPGTRLLVL.

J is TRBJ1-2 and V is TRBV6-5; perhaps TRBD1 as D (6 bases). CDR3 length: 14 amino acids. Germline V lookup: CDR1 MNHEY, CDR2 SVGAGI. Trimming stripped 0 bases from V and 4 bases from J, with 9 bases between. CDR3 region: CASSYSTGTYGYTF. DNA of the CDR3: TGTGCCAGCAGTTACTCGACAGGCACCTATGGCTACACCTTC.

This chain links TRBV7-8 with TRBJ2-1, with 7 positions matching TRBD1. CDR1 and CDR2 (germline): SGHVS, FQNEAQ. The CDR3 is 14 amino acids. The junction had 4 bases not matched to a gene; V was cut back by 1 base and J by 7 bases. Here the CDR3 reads CASSLGDRRNEQFF. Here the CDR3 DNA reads TGTGCCAGCAGCTTAGGGGACAGACGTAATGAGCAGTTCTTC.

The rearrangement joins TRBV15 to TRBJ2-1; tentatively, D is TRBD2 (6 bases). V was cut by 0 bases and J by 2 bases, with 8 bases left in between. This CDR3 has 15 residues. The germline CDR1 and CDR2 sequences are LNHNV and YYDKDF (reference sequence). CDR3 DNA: TGTGCCACCAGCAGAGATAGCGGTGCCTACAATGAGCAGTTCTTC. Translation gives CATSRDSGAYNEQFF.

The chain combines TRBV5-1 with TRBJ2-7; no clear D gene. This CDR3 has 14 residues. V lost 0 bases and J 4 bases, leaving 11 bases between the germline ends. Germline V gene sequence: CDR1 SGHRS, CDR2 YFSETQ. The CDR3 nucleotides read TGCGCCAGCAGCTTGGATGGTTTAGGATACGAGCAGTACTTC. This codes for CASSLDGLGYEQYF.

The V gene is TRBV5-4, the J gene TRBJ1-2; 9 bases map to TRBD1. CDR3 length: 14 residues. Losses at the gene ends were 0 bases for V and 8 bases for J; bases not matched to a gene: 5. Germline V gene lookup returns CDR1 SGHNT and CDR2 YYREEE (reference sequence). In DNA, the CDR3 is TGTGCCAGCAGCTTGGACAGGGGGCCGTGGGGCTACACCTTC. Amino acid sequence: CASSLDRGPWGYTF.

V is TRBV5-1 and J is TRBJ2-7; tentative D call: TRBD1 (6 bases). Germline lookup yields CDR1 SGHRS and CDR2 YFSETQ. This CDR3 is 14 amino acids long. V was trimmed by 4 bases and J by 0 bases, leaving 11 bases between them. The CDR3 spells CASSETGLSYEQYF. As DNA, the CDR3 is TGCGCCAGCAGCGAGACAGGCCTCTCCTACGAGCAGTACTTC.

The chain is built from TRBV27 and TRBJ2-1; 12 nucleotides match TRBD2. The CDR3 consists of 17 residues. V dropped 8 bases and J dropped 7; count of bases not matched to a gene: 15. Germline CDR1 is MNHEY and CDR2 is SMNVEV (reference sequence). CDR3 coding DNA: TGTGCCAGCCCGGGGGCTAGCGGGAGGGCCGAGATGAATGAGCAGTTCTTC. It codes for CASPGASGRAEMNEQFF.

CDR3 nucleotides: TGTGCCAGCAGCTTAGAGCCCTCAGGGTCCTATGGCTACACCTTC. Encoded protein: CASSLEPSGSYGYTF. This sequence joins TRBV11-2 and TRBJ1-2, with a possible D match to TRBD1 (5 bases). Germline V gives CDR1 SGHAT, CDR2 FQNNGV. CDR3 length: 15 amino acids. Trimming shortened V by 0 bases and J by 4 bases, and 12 bases separated the two germline ends.

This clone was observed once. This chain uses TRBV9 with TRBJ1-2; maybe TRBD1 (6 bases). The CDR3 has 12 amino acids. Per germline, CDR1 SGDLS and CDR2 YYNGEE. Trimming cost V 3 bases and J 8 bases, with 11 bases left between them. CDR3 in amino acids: CASSAGEVGYTF. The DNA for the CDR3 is TGTGCCAGCAGCGCAGGGGAGGTCGGCTACACCTTC.

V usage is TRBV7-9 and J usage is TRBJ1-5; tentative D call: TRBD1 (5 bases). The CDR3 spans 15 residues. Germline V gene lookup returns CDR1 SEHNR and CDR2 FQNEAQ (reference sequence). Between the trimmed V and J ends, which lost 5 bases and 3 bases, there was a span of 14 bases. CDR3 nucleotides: TGTGCCAGCAGCCGAGGGGACGGATACAATCAGCCCCAGCATTTT. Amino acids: CASSRGDGYNQPQHF.

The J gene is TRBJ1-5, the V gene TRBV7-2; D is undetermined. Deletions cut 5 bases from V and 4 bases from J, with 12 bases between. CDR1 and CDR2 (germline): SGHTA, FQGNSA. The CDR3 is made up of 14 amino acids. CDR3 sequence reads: CASSLLTTNQPQHF. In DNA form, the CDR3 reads TGTGCCAGCAGCCTCTTAACCACGAATCAGCCCCAGCATTTT.

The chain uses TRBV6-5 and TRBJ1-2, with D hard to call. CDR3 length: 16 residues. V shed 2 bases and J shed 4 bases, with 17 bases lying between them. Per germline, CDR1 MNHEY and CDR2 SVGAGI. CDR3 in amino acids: CASSYQDPAAGYGYTF. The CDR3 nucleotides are TGTGCCAGCAGTTACCAAGACCCCGCCGCAGGCTATGGCTACACCTTC.

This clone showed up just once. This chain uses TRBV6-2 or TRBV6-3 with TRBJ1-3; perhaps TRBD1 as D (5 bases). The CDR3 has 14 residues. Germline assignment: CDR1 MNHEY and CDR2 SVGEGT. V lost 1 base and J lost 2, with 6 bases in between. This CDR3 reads CASSYWGTGNTIYF. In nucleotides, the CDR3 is TGTGCCAGCAGTTACTGGGGCACTGGAAACACCATATATTTT.

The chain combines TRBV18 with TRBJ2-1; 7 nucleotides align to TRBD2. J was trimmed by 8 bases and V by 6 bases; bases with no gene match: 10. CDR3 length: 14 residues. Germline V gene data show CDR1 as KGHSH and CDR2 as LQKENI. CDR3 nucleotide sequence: TGTGCCAGCTCGCTAGGACTAGGCACAGATGAGCAGTTCTTC. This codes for CASSLGLGTDEQFF.

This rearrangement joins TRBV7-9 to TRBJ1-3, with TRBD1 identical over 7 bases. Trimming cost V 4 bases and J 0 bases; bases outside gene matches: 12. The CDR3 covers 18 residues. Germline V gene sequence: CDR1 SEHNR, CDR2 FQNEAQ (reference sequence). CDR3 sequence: CASSWGPQGLGSGNTIYF. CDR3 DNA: TGTGCCAGCAGCTGGGGCCCACAGGGGTTGGGCTCTGGAAACACCATATATTTT.

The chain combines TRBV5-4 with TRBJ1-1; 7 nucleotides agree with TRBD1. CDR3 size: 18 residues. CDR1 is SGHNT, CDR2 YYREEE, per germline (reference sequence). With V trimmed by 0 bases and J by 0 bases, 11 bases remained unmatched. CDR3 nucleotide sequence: TGTGCCAGCAGCTTGGGGGCCACCAAGGGGGCGATGAACACTGAAGCTTTCTTT. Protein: CASSLGATKGAMNTEAFF.